This T cell receptor (beta chain) was retrieved from a study of response to subunit inactivated influenza vaccine. Each CDR3 protein gets one entry after TCRdb re-called the RT-PCR reads with MiXCR. The sample contains 600,000 to 850,000 distinct CDR3 sequences, 14% of which appear only once. This material consisted of PBMCs from blood, taken less than 15 days before vaccination. The source of this sequence is a man in his fifties who received an inactivated influenza vaccine.

This CDR3 is CSAPQGAGNQPQHF. The CDR3 region has the DNA TGCAGTGCTCCACAGGGAGCGGGCAATCAGCCCCAGCATTTT. The chain joins TRBV20-1 to TRBJ1-5; a possible D gene is TRBD1 (6 bases). Germline V gene data show CDR1 as DFQATT and CDR2 as SNEGSKA (reference sequence). Trimming took 5 bases from V and 2 from J, leaving 13 bases between them. CDR3 length: 14 amino acids.